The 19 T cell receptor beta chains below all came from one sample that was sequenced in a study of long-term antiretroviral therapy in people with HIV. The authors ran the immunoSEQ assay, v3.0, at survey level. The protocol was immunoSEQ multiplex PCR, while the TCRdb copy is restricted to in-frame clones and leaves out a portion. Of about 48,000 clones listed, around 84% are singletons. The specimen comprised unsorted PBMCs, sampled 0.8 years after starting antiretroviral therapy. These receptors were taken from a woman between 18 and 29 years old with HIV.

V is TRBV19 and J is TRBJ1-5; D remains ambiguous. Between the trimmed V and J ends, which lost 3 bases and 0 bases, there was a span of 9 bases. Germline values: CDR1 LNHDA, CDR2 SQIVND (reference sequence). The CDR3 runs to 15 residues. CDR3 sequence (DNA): TGTGCCAGTAGTATTCTAGCTCGTAGCAATCAGCCCCAGCATTTT. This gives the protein CASSILARSNQPQHF. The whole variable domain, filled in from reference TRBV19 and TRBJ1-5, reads DGGITQSPKYLFRKEGQNVTLSCEQNLNHDAMYWYRQDPGQGLRLIYYSQIVNDFQKGDIAEGYSVSREKKESFPLTVTSAQKNPTAFYLCASSILARSNQPQHFGDGTRLSIL.

The CDR3 DNA sequence: TGTGCCAGCAGTGGACCGGGATCCTACGAGCAGTACTTC. Translation: CASSGPGSYEQYF. The chain uses TRBV6-5 and TRBJ2-7, with D perhaps matching TRBD2 (5 bases). Germline V gene sequence: CDR1 MNHEY, CDR2 SVGAGI. The CDR3 totals 13 residues. Between the trimmed V and J ends, which lost 5 bases and 1 base, there was a span of 9 bases.

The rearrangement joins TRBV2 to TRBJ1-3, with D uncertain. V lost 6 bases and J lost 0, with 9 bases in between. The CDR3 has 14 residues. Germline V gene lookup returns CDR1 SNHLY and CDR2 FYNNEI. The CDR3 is CASRGSGSGNTIYF. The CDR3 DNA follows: TGTGCCAGCAGGGGGTCCGGCTCTGGAAACACCATATATTTT.

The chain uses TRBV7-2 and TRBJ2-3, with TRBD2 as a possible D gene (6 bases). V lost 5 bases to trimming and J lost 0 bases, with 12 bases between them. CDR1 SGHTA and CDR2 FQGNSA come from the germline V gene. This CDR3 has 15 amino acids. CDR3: CASSRGTLSTDTQYF. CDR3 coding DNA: TGTGCCAGCAGCCGCGGGACCCTCAGCACAGATACGCAGTATTTT.

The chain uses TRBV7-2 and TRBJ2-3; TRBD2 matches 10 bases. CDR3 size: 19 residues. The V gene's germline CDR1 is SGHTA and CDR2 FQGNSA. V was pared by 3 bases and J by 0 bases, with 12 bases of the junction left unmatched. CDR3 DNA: TGTGCCAGCAGCTTCGAGGCCCGTGGACTAGCGGCTAGCACAGATACGCAGTATTTT. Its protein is CASSFEARGLAASTDTQYF.

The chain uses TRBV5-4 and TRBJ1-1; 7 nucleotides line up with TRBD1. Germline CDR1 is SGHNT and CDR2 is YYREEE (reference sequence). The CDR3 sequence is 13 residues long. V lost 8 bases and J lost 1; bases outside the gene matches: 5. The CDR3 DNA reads TGTGCCAGGGGGGGGACAGCGAACACTGAAGCTTTCTTT. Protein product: CARGGTANTEAFF.

The CDR3 is CASSTGQGGYGYTF. The CDR3 coding sequence is TGTGCCAGCAGCACGGGACAGGGAGGCTATGGCTACACCTTC. This chain joins TRBV5-4 and TRBJ1-2; TRBD1 aligns across 9 bases. The CDR3 has 14 amino acids. Germline loops: CDR1 SGHNT, CDR2 YYREEE (reference sequence). The trim removed 4 bases at V and 4 bases at J, leaving 5 bases unmatched.

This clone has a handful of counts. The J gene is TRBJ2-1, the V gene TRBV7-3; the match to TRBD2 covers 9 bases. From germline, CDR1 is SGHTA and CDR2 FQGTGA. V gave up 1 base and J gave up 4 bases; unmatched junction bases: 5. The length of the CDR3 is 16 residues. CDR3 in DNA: TGTGCCAGCAGCTTAAATGCGGGAGGGCCTTACAATGAGCAGTTCTTC. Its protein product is CASSLNAGGPYNEQFF. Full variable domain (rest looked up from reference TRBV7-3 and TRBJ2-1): GAGVSQTPSNKVTEKGKYVELRCDPISGHTALYWYRQSLGQGPEFLIYFQGTGAADDSGLPNDRFFAVRPEGSVSTLKIQRTERGDSAVYLCASSLNAGGPYNEQFFGPGTRLTVL.

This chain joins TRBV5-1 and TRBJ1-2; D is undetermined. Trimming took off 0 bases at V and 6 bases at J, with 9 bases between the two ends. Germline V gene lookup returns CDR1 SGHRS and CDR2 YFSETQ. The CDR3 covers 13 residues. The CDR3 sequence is CASSLASQDGYTF. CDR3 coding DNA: TGCGCCAGCAGCTTGGCTTCACAAGATGGCTACACCTTC.

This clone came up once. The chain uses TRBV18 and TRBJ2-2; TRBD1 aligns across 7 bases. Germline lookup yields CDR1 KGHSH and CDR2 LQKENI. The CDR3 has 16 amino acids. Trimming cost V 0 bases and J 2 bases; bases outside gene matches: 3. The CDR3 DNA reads TGTGCCAGCTCACCACCGACAGGGACCAACACCGGGGAGCTGTTTTTT. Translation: CASSPPTGTNTGELFF.

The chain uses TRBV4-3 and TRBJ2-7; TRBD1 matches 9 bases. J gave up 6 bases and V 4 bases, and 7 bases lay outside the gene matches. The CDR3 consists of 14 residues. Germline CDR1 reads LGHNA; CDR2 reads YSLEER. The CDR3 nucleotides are TGCGCCAGCAGCCGCCGGACAGGGGTGGGCGAGCAGTACTTC. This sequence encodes CASSRRTGVGEQYF.

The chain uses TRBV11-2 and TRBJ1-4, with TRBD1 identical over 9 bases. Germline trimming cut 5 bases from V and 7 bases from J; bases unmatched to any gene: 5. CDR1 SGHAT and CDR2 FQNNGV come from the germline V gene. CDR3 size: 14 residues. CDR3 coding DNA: TGTGCCAGCAGCCGGGGACAGGGCTCTGAAAAACTGTTTTTT. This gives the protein CASSRGQGSEKLFF.

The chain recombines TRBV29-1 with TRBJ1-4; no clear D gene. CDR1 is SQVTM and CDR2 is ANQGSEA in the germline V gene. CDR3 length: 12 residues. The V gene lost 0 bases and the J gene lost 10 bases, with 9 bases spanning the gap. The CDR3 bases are TGCAGCGTTGAAGATCATCGGGGAAAACTGTTTTTT. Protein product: CSVEDHRGKLFF.

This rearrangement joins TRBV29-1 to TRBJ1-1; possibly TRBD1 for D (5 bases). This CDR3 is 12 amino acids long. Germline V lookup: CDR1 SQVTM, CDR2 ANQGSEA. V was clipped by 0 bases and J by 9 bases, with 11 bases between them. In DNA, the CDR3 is TGCAGCGTTGAAGATTCGGGGACCCAAGCTTTCTTT. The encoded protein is CSVEDSGTQAFF.

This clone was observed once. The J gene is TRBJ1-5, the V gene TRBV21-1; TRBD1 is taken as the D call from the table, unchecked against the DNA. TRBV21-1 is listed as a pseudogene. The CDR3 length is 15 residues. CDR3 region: CASPRDCLSNQPQHF. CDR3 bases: TGTGCCAGTCCCAGGGATTGTCTGAGCAATCAGCCCCAGCATTTT.

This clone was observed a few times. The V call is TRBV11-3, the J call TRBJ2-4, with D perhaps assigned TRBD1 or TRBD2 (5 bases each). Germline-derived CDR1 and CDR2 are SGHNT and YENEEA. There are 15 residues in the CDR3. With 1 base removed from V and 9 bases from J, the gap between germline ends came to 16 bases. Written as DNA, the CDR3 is TGTGCCAGCAGCTTAGGGGTTTCCAGTGGGGGCATTCAGTACTTC. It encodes CASSLGVSSGGIQYF.

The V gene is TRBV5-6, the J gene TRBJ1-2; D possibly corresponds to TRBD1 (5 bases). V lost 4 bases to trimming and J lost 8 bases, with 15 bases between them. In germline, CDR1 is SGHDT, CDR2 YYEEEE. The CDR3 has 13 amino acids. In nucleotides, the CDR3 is TGTGCCAGCAGCCCCCAGACAGAGGACGGCTACACCTTC. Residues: CASSPQTEDGYTF.

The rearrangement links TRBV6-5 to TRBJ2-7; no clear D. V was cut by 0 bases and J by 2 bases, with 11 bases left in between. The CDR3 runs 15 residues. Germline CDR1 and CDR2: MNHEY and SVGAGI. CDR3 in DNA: TGTGCCAGCAGTTACTCATGGTTGGGTCCCTACGAGCAGTACTTC. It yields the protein CASSYSWLGPYEQYF.

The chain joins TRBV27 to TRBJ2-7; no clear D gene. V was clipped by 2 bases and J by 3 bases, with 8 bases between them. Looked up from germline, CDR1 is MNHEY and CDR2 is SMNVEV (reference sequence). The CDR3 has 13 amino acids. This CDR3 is CASSLKGRYEQYF. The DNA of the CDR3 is TGTGCCAGCAGTTTAAAAGGACGCTACGAGCAGTACTTC.